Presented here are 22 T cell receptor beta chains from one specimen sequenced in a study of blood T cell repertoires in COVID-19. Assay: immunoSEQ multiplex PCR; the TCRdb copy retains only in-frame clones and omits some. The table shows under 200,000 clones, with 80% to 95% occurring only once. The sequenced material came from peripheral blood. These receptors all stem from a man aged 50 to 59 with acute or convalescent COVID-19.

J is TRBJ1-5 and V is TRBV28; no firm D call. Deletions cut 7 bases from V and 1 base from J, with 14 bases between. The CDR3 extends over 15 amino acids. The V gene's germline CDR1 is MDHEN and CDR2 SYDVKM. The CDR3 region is CASTRGGGSNQPQHF. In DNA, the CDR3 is TGTGCCAGCACCAGAGGCGGTGGGAGCAATCAGCCCCAGCATTTT. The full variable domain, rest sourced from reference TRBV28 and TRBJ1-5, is DVKVTQSSRYLVKRTGEKVFLECVQDMDHENMFWYRQDPGLGLRLIYFSYDVKMKEKGDIPEGYSVSREKKERFSLILESASTNQTSMYLCASTRGGGSNQPQHFGDGTRLSIL.

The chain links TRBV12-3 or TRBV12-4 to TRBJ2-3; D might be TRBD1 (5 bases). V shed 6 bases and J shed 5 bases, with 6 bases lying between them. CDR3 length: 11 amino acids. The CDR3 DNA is TGTGCCAGCAGCCAGGGAGATACGCAGTATTTT. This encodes CASSQGDTQYF.

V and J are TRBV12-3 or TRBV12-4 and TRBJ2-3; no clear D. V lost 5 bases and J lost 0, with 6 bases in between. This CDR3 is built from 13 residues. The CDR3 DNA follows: TGTGCCAGCAGTCTATCTAGCACAGATACGCAGTATTTT. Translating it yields CASSLSSTDTQYF.

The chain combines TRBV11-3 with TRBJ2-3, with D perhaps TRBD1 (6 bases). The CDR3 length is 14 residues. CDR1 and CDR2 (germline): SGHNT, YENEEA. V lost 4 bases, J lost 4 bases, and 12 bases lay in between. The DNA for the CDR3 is TGTGCCAGCAGCTCTCGGGACACCTCAGATACGCAGTATTTT. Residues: CASSSRDTSDTQYF. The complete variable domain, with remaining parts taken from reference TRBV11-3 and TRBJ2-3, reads EAGVVQSPRYKIIEKKQPVAFWCNPISGHNTLYWYLQNLGQGPELLIRYENEEAVDDSQLPKDRFSAERLKGVDSTLKIQPAELGDSAVYLCASSSRDTSDTQYFGPGTRLTVL.

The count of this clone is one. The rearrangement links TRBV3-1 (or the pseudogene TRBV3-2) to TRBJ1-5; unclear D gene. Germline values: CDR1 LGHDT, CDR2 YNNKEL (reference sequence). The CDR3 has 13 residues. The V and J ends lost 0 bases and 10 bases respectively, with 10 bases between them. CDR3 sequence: CASSQDTGSPQHF. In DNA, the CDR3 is TGTGCCAGCAGCCAAGATACCGGGAGTCCCCAGCATTTT.

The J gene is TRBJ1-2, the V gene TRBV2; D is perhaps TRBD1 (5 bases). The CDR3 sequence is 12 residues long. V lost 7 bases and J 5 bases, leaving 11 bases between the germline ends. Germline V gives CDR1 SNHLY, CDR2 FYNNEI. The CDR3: CASTYQGYGYTF. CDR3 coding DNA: TGTGCCAGCACTTATCAGGGATATGGCTACACCTTC.

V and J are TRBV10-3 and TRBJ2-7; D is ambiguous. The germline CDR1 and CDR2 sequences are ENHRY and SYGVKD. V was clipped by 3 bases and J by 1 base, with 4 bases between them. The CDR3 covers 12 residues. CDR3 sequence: CAISDRSYEQYF. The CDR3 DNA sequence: TGTGCCATCAGTGACAGGTCCTACGAGCAGTACTTC.

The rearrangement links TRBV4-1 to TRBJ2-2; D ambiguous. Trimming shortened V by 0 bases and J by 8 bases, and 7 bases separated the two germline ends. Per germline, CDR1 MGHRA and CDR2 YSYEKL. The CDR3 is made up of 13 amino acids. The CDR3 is CASSQEPEGELFF. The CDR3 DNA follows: TGCGCCAGCAGCCAAGAACCCGAGGGGGAGCTGTTTTTT.

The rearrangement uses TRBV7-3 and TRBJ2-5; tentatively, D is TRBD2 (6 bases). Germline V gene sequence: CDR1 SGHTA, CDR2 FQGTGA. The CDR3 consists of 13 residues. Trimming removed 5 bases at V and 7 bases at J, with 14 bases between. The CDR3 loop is CASSPGPRGTQYF. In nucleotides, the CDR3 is TGTGCCAGCAGCCCTGGCCCGCGGGGGACCCAGTACTTC.

The CDR3 region is CASSLKPGGNSPLHF. The CDR3 DNA reads TGCGCCAGCAGCCTGAAACCAGGAGGCAATTCACCCCTCCACTTT. The gene calls are TRBV4-1 and TRBJ1-6, with no clear D. V lost 4 bases and J lost 7, with 14 bases in between. The germline gives CDR1 MGHRA, CDR2 YSYEKL. The CDR3 sequence is 15 residues long.

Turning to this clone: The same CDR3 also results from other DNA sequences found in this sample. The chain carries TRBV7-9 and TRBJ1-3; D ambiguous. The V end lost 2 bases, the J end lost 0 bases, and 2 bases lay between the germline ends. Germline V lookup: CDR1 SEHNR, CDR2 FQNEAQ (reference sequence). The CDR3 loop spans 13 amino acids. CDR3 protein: CASSLLSGNTIYF. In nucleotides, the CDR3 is TGTGCCAGCAGCTTACTCTCTGGAAACACCATATATTTT.

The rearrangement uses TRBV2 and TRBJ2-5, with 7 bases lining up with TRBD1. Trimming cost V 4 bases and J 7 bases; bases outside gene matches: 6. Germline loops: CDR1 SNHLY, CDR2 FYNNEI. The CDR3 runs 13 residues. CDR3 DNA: TGTGCCAGCAGTGGACAGGGAACTGGGACCCAGTACTTC. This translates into CASSGQGTGTQYF.

The CDR3 sequence: CASSVGGLDTQYF. The CDR3 DNA reads TGTGCCAGCAGCGTAGGCGGTCTGGATACGCAGTATTTT. V and J are TRBV9 and TRBJ2-3; D gene uncertain. The CDR3 sequence is 13 residues long. CDR1 is SGDLS, CDR2 YYNGEE, per germline. Trimming removed 0 bases from V and 6 bases from J, with 8 bases in between.

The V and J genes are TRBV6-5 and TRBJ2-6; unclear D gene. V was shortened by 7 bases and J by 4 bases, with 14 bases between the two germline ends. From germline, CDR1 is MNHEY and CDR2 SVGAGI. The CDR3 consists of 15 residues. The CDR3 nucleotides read TGTGCCAGCATGGGCCAGTTCTCCGGGGCCAACGTCCTGACTTTC. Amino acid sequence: CASMGQFSGANVLTF.

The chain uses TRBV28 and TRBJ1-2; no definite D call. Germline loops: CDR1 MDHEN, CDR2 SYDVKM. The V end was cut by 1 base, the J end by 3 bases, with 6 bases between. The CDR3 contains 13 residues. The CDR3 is CASSLSEDYGYTF. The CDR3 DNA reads TGTGCCAGCAGTTTATCCGAGGACTATGGCTACACCTTC.

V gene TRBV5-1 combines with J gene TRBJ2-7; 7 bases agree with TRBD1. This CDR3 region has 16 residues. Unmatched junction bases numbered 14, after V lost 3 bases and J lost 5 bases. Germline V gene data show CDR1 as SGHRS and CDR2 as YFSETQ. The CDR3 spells CASSSPRQGRSHEQYV. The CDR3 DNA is TGCGCCAGCAGCTCGCCCAGACAGGGAAGGTCGCACGAGCAGTACGTC.

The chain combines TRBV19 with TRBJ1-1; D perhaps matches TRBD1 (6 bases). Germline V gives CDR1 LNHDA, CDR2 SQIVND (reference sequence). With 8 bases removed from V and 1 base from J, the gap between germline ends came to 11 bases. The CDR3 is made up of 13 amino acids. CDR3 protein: CASGRGGNTEAFF. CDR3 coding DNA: TGTGCCAGTGGACGAGGGGGGAACACTGAAGCTTTCTTT.

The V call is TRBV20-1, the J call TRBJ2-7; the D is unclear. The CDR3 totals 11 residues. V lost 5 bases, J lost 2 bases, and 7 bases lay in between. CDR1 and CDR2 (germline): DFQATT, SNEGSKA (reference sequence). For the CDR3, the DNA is TGCAGTGCTGTCAACACCTACGAGCAGTACGTC. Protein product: CSAVNTYEQYV.

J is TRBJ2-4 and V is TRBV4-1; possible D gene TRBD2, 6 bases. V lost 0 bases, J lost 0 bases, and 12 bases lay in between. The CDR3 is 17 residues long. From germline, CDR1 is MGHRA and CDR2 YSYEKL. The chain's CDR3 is CASSQDHAGLAKNIQYF. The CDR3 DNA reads TGCGCCAGCAGCCAAGATCATGCGGGACTAGCCAAAAACATTCAGTACTTC.

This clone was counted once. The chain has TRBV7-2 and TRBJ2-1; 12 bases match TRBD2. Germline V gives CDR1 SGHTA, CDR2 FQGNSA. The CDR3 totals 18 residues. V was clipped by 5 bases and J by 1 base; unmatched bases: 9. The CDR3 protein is CASSRTSGTARSYNEQFF. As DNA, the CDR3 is TGTGCCAGCAGCCGGACTAGCGGGACAGCCCGTTCCTACAATGAGCAGTTCTTC.

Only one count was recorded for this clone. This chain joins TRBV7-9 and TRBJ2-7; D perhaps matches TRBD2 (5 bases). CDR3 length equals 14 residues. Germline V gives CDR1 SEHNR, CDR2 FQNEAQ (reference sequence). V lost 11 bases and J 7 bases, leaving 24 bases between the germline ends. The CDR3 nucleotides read TGTGCCGCTGAGCCGCTGGCGGGCCGGGGTGAGCAGTACTTC. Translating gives CAAEPLAGRGEQYF.

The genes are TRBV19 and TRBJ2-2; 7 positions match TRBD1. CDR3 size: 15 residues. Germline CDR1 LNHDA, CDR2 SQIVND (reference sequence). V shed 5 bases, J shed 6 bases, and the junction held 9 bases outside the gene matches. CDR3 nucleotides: TGTGCCAGTAGTCCAGTCGACAGGGCCCCCGGGGAGCTGTTTTTT. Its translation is CASSPVDRAPGELFF.